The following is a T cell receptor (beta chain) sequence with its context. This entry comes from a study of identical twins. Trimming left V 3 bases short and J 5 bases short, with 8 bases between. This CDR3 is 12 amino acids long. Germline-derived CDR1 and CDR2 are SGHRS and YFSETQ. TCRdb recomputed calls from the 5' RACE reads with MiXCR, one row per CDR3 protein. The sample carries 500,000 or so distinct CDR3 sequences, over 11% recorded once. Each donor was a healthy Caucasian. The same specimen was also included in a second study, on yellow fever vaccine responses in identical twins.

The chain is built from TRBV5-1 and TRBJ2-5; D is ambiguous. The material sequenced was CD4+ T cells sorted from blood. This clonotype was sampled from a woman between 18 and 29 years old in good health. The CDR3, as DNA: TGCGCCAGCAGCTGGAGAAGCGAGACCCAGTACTTC. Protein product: CASSWRSETQYF.